This T cell receptor (beta chain) was recorded in a study of control samples from healthy donors and cancer patients. This clone has a handful of counts. The trim removed 4 bases at V and 2 bases at J, leaving 10 bases unmatched. The CDR3 length is 19 residues. Germline V gene sequence: CDR1 SGHNT, CDR2 YYREEE (reference sequence). Repertoires were generated with immunoSEQ multiplex PCR, while TCRdb's copy carries only in-frame clones and drops some. Among about 46,000 clones, roughly 86% were seen once, and the ten largest hold roughly 43%. The sequence was obtained from a man over 45 with head and neck cancer. The V and J genes are TRBV5-4 and TRBJ2-1, with 15 bases matching TRBD2. The sample taken for sequencing was PBMCs. CDR3 protein: CASSRRGLAGGPTYNEQFF. The DNA for the CDR3 is TGTGCCAGCAGCCGGAGGGGACTAGCGGGGGGCCCTACCTACAATGAGCAGTTCTTC.